A single TCR beta chain is shown here with its context. No antigen is known for it. The protocol was immunoSEQ multiplex PCR, while the TCRdb copy is restricted to in-frame clones and leaves out a portion. The sample holds 95,000 to 100,000 clones; under 90% are singletons and the top ten take 20% to 30%. This entry belongs to a study of T cell responses to AZD1222 COVID-19 vaccine. Study-level findings and limits: There were mostly white British donors and more females than males, and clonal diversity was possibly underestimated.

V trimming: 5 bases; J trimming: 6 bases; junction bases outside the gene matches: 7. CDR1 is LNHDA, CDR2 SQIVND, per germline (reference sequence). The CDR3 is 14 amino acids. The material sequenced was peripheral blood, taken on day 0 of AZD1222 vaccination. V and J are TRBV19 and TRBJ1-2, with TRBD1 identical over 9 bases. The receptor's source is an adult in good health. CDR3 amino acids: CASSHIGQGHGYTF. CDR3 sequence (DNA): TGTGCCAGTAGTCATATCGGACAGGGGCATGGCTACACCTTC.